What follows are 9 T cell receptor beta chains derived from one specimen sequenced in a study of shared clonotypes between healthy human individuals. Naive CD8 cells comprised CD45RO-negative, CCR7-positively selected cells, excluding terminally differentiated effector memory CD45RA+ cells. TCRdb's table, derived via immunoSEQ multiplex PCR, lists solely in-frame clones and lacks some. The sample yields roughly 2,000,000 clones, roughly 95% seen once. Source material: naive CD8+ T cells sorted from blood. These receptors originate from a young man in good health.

CDR3 residues: CASSDSGPKDTDTQYF. CDR3 bases: TGTGCCAGCAGCGATAGCGGCCCGAAAGACACAGATACGCAGTATTTT. The chain joins TRBV7-9 to TRBJ2-3; a possible D gene is TRBD2 (6 bases). The CDR3 runs to 16 residues. Germline CDR1 SEHNR, CDR2 FQNEAQ (reference sequence). V shed 5 bases and J shed 2 bases, with 17 bases lying between them.

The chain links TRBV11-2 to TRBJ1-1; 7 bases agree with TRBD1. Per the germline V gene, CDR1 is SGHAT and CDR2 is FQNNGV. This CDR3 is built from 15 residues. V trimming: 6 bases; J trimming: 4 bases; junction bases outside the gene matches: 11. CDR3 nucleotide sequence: TGTGCCAGCAGTGTTCACAGGGGCGTAAGCACTGAAGCTTTCTTT. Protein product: CASSVHRGVSTEAFF.

CDR3 in DNA: TGTGCCAGCAGTCTTTTTGGCGTATTTTCGGGACTTTCTTTCACAGATACGCAGTATTTT. Its protein product is CASSLFGVFSGLSFTDTQYF. The genes are TRBV2 and TRBJ2-3; tentatively, D is TRBD2 (6 bases). The V gene lost 5 bases and the J gene lost 2 bases, with 29 bases spanning the gap. Germline V gene sequence: CDR1 SNHLY, CDR2 FYNNEI. The CDR3 extends over 20 amino acids.

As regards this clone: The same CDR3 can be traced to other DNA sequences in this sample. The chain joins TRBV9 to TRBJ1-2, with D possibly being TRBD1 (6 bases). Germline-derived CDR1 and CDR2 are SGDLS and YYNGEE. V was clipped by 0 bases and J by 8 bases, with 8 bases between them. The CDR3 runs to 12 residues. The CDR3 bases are TGTGCCAGCAGCGTAGGGGGGGCCGGCTACACCTTC. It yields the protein CASSVGGAGYTF.

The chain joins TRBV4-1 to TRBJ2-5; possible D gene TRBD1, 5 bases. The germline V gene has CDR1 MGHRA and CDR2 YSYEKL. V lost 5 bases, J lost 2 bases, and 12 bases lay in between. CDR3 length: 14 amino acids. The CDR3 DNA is TGCGCCAGCAGCTCTGAGACAGTACAAGAGACCCAGTACTTC. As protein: CASSSETVQETQYF.

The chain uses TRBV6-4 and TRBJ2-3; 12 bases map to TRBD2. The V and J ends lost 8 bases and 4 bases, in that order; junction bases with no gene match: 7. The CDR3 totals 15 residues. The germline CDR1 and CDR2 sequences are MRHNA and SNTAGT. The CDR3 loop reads CASCRLAGVADTQYF. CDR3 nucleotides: TGTGCCAGCTGCCGACTAGCGGGAGTCGCAGATACGCAGTATTTT.

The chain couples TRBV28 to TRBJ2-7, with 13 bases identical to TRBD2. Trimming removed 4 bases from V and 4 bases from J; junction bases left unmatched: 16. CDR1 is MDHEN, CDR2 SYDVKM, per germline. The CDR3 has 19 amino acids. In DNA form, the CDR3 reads TGTGCCAGCAGTTCTCCCTGGACTAGCGGGAGTCTGGTCGGATACGAGCAGTACTTC. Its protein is CASSSPWTSGSLVGYEQYF.

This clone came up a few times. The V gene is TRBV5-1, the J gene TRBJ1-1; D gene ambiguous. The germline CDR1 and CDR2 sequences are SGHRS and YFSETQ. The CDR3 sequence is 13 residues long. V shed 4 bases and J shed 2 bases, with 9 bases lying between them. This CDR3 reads CASSMEGNTEAFF. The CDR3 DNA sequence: TGCGCCAGCAGCATGGAGGGTAACACTGAAGCTTTCTTT.

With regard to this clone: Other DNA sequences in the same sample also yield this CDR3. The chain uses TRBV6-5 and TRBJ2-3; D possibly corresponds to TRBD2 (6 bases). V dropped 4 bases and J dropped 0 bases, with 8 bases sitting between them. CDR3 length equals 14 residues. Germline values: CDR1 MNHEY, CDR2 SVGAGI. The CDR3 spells CASSFSGSTDTQYF. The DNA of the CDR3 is TGTGCCAGCAGTTTTAGCGGAAGCACAGATACGCAGTATTTT.